One and the same sample provided the 25 T cell receptor beta chains below, sequenced in a study of cytomegalovirus exposure and HLA in healthy donors. 13 Jbeta primers and 60 Vbeta primers were used for the PCR. Method: immunoSEQ multiplex PCR; TCRdb's copy keeps in-frame clones and lacks some. The table has approximately 150,000 clones, around 82% seen once; the top ten hold under 1.1%. The specimen was PBMCs. Receptor source: a man aged 30-40 years in good health and CMV-seronegative.

V is TRBV5-1 and J is TRBJ1-1, with D perhaps TRBD1 (5 bases). V shed 4 bases and J shed 5 bases, with 18 bases lying between them. Looked up from germline, CDR1 is SGHRS and CDR2 is YFSETQ. The length of the CDR3 is 15 residues. CDR3 in DNA: TGCGCCAGCAGCCCAAACTCTGGGGGAGGAACTGAAGCTTTCTTT. Its protein is CASSPNSGGGTEAFF.

The chain recombines TRBV29-1 with TRBJ2-7; possible D gene TRBD1, 6 bases. V lost 2 bases and J lost 1, with 15 bases in between. The CDR3 has 15 amino acids. Germline V gives CDR1 SQVTM, CDR2 ANQGSEA. CDR3 loop: CSVEFLRTDSYEQYF. The CDR3 bases are TGCAGCGTTGAATTTCTTAGGACAGATTCCTACGAGCAGTACTTC.

The genes are TRBV5-1 and TRBJ2-2, with TRBD1 identical over 9 bases. The germline V gene encodes CDR1 SGHRS and CDR2 YFSETQ. Trimming at V came to 2 bases and at J to 4 bases, leaving 6 bases not matched to a gene. The CDR3 has 16 residues. The CDR3 nucleotides are TGCGCCAGCAGCTTCACCGAGACAGGGGGCACCGGGGAGCTGTTTTTT. It specifies CASSFTETGGTGELFF.

The chain employs TRBV29-1 and TRBJ2-5, with a weak D call TRBD1 (5 bases). Between the trimmed V and J ends, which lost 6 bases and 1 base, there was a span of 12 bases. The CDR3 sequence is 13 residues long. Per germline, CDR1 SQVTM and CDR2 ANQGSEA. CDR3 in amino acids: CSVLTDRQETQYF. Written as DNA, the CDR3 is TGCAGCGTCCTGACAGACCGCCAAGAGACCCAGTACTTC.

This clone was picked up one time. This chain connects TRBV5-6 to TRBJ2-1; 7 nucleotides line up with TRBD1. Germline V lookup: CDR1 SGHDT, CDR2 YYEEEE. This CDR3 has 16 amino acids. V gave up 2 bases and J gave up 3 bases; unmatched junction bases: 8. In DNA, the CDR3 is TGTGCCAGCAGCTTTACAGGGGCCAACCTCTACAATGAGCAGTTCTTC. This sequence encodes CASSFTGANLYNEQFF.

The sample holds a few counts of this clone. The chain is built from TRBV6-1 and TRBJ2-7; 10 bases line up with TRBD2. V lost 2 bases and J lost 4; bases outside the gene matches: 11. The CDR3 is 17 residues long. Germline V gene data show CDR1 as MNHNS and CDR2 as SASEGT. CDR3 sequence reads: CASSEIPIAGGFYEQYF. The CDR3 coding sequence is TGTGCCAGCAGTGAAATCCCGATAGCGGGAGGATTTTACGAGCAGTACTTC.

Comments on this clone: At the DNA level, this CDR3 is encoded by other sequences in the same sample as well. The CDR3 nucleotides are TGCGCCAGCAGCTTGACAGGGGGCCACACTGAAGCTTTCTTT. The encoded protein is CASSLTGGHTEAFF. The chain joins TRBV5-1 to TRBJ1-1, with 9 bases matching TRBD1. The ends lost 1 base at V and 3 bases at J; junction bases unmatched: 1. CDR3 length equals 14 residues. Looked up from germline, CDR1 is SGHRS and CDR2 is YFSETQ.

This chain joins TRBV6-5 and TRBJ1-3; maybe TRBD1 (6 bases). V shed 4 bases and J shed 9 bases, with 16 bases lying between them. This CDR3 contains 14 residues. CDR1 and CDR2 from the germline V gene are MNHEY and SVGAGI. The CDR3 loop is CASSSYTLGATIYF. CDR3 nucleotides: TGTGCCAGCAGTTCGTACACCCTGGGGGCCACCATATATTTT.

The rearrangement uses TRBV10-3 and TRBJ2-7; the D is unclear. This CDR3 comprises 13 residues. Trimming stripped 3 bases from V and 4 bases from J, with 10 bases between. Germline loops: CDR1 ENHRY, CDR2 SYGVKD. This CDR3 is CAISDQAAYEQYF. DNA for the CDR3: TGTGCCATCAGTGATCAGGCAGCTTACGAGCAGTACTTC.

The chain employs TRBV6-7 and TRBJ2-3; 14 bases are a match to TRBD2. TRBV6-7 is labeled an ORF, and its function is uncertain. V trimming: 1 base; J trimming: 3 bases; junction bases outside the gene matches: 12. The CDR3 length is 20 residues. CDR3 nucleotides: TGTGCCAGCAGTTACTGCCGGGGGACTAGCGGGGGCGGGGGGACAGATACGCAGTATTTT. This codes for CASSYCRGTSGGGGTDTQYF.

The V call is TRBV10-3, the J call TRBJ1-5, with 9 bases lining up with TRBD1. J lost 7 bases, V lost 4 bases, and 11 bases had no gene match. The CDR3 sequence is 16 residues long. Looked up from germline, CDR1 is ENHRY and CDR2 is SYGVKD. CDR3 residues: CAISAGSGTGKQPQHF. The CDR3, as DNA: TGTGCCATCAGTGCTGGATCCGGGACAGGGAAACAGCCCCAGCATTTT.

This rearrangement joins TRBV28 to TRBJ1-4, with D possibly TRBD1 on 6 matching bases. Germline CDR1 reads MDHEN; CDR2 reads SYDVKM. This CDR3 region has 15 residues. Trimming removed 2 bases at V and 3 bases at J, with 10 bases between. The CDR3, as DNA: TGTGCCAGCAGTTTAACAGGGTCGGCTAATGAAAAACTGTTTTTT. Amino acid sequence: CASSLTGSANEKLFF.

This chain links TRBV7-2 with TRBJ2-4, with a weak D call TRBD2 (6 bases). The V gene's germline CDR1 is SGHTA and CDR2 FQGNSA. V lost 3 bases to trimming and J lost 3 bases, with 18 bases between them. The CDR3 spans 17 residues. CDR3 residues: CASSLRDGDLGKNIQYF. The CDR3, as DNA: TGTGCCAGCAGCTTGAGGGACGGGGACTTAGGCAAAAACATTCAGTACTTC.

V is TRBV18 and J is TRBJ1-1; 7 bases are shared with TRBD1. The CDR3 consists of 15 residues. Losses at the gene ends were 5 bases for V and 3 bases for J; bases not matched to a gene: 9. The germline V gene encodes CDR1 KGHSH and CDR2 LQKENI. CDR3 sequence: CASSDRQGTDTEAFF. CDR3 in DNA: TGTGCCAGCTCAGATCGACAGGGTACGGACACTGAAGCTTTCTTT.

This clone was seen more than once but under ten times. The rearrangement joins TRBV6-6 to TRBJ2-3; 8 positions agree with TRBD1. This CDR3 region has 16 residues. V shed 6 bases and J 4 bases; nucleotides not matched to a gene: 12. Germline V gives CDR1 MNHNY, CDR2 SVGAGI (reference sequence). In DNA form, the CDR3 reads TGTGCCAGCAGACCTCCCGCACAGGGGGACGCAGATACGCAGTATTTT. It specifies CASRPPAQGDADTQYF.

The rearrangement links TRBV15 to TRBJ2-5; 9 nucleotides agree with TRBD2. J gave up 1 base and V 1 base, and 4 bases lay outside the gene matches. This CDR3 is built from 16 residues. The germline CDR1 and CDR2 sequences are LNHNV and YYDKDF (reference sequence). The CDR3 here is CATSRAPAGGQETQYF. The CDR3 bases are TGTGCCACCAGCAGAGCCCCAGCGGGGGGCCAAGAGACCCAGTACTTC.

This chain joins TRBV4-1 and TRBJ1-2, with 10 bases identical to TRBD1. The length of the CDR3 is 20 residues. Trimming at V came to 1 base and at J to 8 bases, leaving 22 bases not matched to a gene. Germline V gene lookup returns CDR1 MGHRA and CDR2 YSYEKL. DNA of the CDR3: TGCGCCAGCAGCCAAGGAATCCGAGACAGGGGGCGTGGGGGAGTATGGGGCTACACCTTC. Encoded protein: CASSQGIRDRGRGGVWGYTF.

This chain connects TRBV5-1 to TRBJ2-3; 16 bases align to TRBD2. V shed 4 bases, J shed 1 base, and the junction held 6 bases outside the gene matches. This CDR3 is 18 amino acids long. Germline CDR1 and CDR2: SGHRS and YFSETQ. The CDR3, as DNA: TGCGCCAGCAGCATGGGACTAGCGGGGGGGCCTGGCACAGATACGCAGTATTTT. The encoded protein is CASSMGLAGGPGTDTQYF.

The chain combines TRBV6-6 with TRBJ2-7; TRBD2 might be the D (6 bases). There are 16 residues in the CDR3. With 2 bases removed from V and 7 bases from J, the gap between germline ends came to 21 bases. Germline-derived CDR1 and CDR2 are MNHNY and SVGAGI (reference sequence). DNA of the CDR3: TGTGCCAGCAGTTACCGGATTGTTGGTGGAGGGGAGGAGCAGTACTTC. Its protein is CASSYRIVGGGEEQYF.

This clone was seen only a few times. Other DNA sequences in this specimen translate into the identical CDR3. The chain links TRBV4-3 to TRBJ2-7; TRBD2 agrees at 7 bases. The CDR3 has 15 amino acids. Trimming at V came to 0 bases and at J to 4 bases, leaving 6 bases not matched to a gene. The germline V gene has CDR1 LGHNA and CDR2 YSLEER. This CDR3 is CASSQDGGGTYEQYF. The DNA of the CDR3 is TGCGCCAGCAGCCAAGATGGGGGGGGAACTTACGAGCAGTACTTC.

The chain uses TRBV6-1 and TRBJ2-7; 14 bases line up with TRBD2. V trimming: 4 bases; J trimming: 0 bases; junction bases outside the gene matches: 11. CDR1 is MNHNS, CDR2 SASEGT, per germline. The length of the CDR3 is 19 residues. CDR3: CASSARGTSGSGASYEQYF. For the CDR3, the DNA is TGTGCCAGCAGTGCCCGAGGGACTAGCGGGAGTGGGGCCTCCTACGAGCAGTACTTC.

The table lists this clone with a few counts. The chain employs TRBV10-3 and TRBJ2-1, with D maybe TRBD2 (7 bases). Germline lookup yields CDR1 ENHRY and CDR2 SYGVKD. The ends were cut back, 10 bases at V and 5 bases at J, with 24 bases in the middle. This CDR3 is built from 16 residues. CDR3 protein: CATRGGVGGPDNEQFF. The CDR3 DNA reads as TGTGCCACCAGGGGAGGGGTCGGAGGGCCTGACAATGAGCAGTTCTTC.

The chain has TRBV4-1 and TRBJ2-7; 7 nucleotides align to TRBD1. The CDR3 extends over 16 amino acids. With V trimmed by 5 bases and J by 0 bases, 10 bases remained unmatched. Germline CDR1 and CDR2: MGHRA and YSYEKL. In DNA, the CDR3 is TGCGCCAGCAGCTACTCGGGGACAGCGAGCTCCTACGAGCAGTACTTC. Translation gives CASSYSGTASSYEQYF.

The chain employs TRBV11-3 and TRBJ1-3; no firm D call. CDR3 length: 16 amino acids. Germline CDR1 reads SGHNT; CDR2 reads YENEEA. The V end was cut by 4 bases, the J end by 0 bases, with 13 bases between. DNA of the CDR3: TGTGCCAGCAGCTCCAGGCGGGGTTTCTCTGGAAACACCATATATTTT. Translating gives CASSSRRGFSGNTIYF.

V is TRBV6-1 and J is TRBJ1-1; 7 positions match TRBD1. V lost 2 bases and J lost 0; bases outside the gene matches: 12. Germline lookup yields CDR1 MNHNS and CDR2 SASEGT. This CDR3 region has 18 residues. DNA of the CDR3: TGTGCCAGCAGTGAAAACGGGGACAGCGCTACGATGAACACTGAAGCTTTCTTT. It is translated as CASSENGDSATMNTEAFF.